These 20 T cell receptor beta chains were sequenced from one sample in a study of CD8 T cells in ankylosing spondylitis. One entry per CDR3 protein results from TCRdb running MiXCR on the 5' RACE reads. This table has roughly 180,000 distinct CDR3 sequences, 13% appearing once. What was sequenced was blood, either unsorted or a sorted T cell fraction (not recorded which). These receptors were collected from a female donor with ankylosing spondylitis or in good health (not recorded which).

The rearrangement joins TRBV19 to TRBJ1-1, with 7 bases fitting TRBD1. The germline gives CDR1 LNHDA, CDR2 SQIVND (reference sequence). This CDR3 comprises 16 residues. V lost 5 bases and J lost 0; bases outside the gene matches: 9. Written as DNA, the CDR3 is TGTGCCAGTAGTTCAGGAAACAGGGGAGTGAACACTGAAGCTTTCTTT. It is translated as CASSSGNRGVNTEAFF.

This clonotype appeared a few times. The chain links TRBV29-1 to TRBJ2-1, with no clear D. The CDR3 has 12 amino acids. Germline CDR1 is SQVTM and CDR2 is ANQGSEA. The V gene lost 4 bases and the J gene lost 4 bases, with 8 bases spanning the gap. The CDR3 is CSVVKQYNEQFF. For the CDR3, the DNA is TGCAGCGTTGTAAAGCAGTACAATGAGCAGTTCTTC.

This clonotype was detected only a few times. The chain recombines TRBV29-1 with TRBJ2-7, with 7 bases lining up with TRBD2. Germline V lookup: CDR1 SQVTM, CDR2 ANQGSEA. The junction had 7 bases not matched to a gene; V was cut back by 5 bases and J by 0 bases. The CDR3 covers 14 residues. CDR3 bases: TGCAGCGTTTTCAGCGGGGCCAGCTCCTACGAGCAGTACTTC. Its translation is CSVFSGASSYEQYF.

This chain uses TRBV12-3 or TRBV12-4 with TRBJ1-5; 12 bases agree with TRBD1. This CDR3 has 19 amino acids. J lost 4 bases, V lost 4 bases, and 14 bases had no gene match. CDR3 region: CASSSGIGLGQGANQPQHF. DNA of the CDR3: TGTGCCAGCAGTTCTGGGATCGGGCTGGGACAGGGGGCGAATCAGCCCCAGCATTTT.

This clonotype was seen more than once but under ten times. The chain carries TRBV5-6 and TRBJ2-3; either TRBD1 or TRBD2 may fit D (5 bases each). This CDR3 comprises 14 residues. CDR1 and CDR2 (germline): SGHDT, YYEEEE. Trimming cost V 3 bases and J 5 bases, with 13 bases left between them. The CDR3 sequence: CASSSGAWGDTQYF. DNA for the CDR3: TGTGCCAGCAGCTCCGGGGCCTGGGGAGATACGCAGTATTTT.

The chain joins TRBV29-1 to TRBJ2-1, with D possibly being TRBD1 (6 bases). This CDR3 has 15 amino acids. V was pared by 0 bases and J by 4 bases, with 13 bases between. Germline CDR1 SQVTM, CDR2 ANQGSEA. The CDR3 nucleotides read TGCAGCGTTGAAGACACCCTGGACAGATACAATGAGCAGTTCTTC. Protein product: CSVEDTLDRYNEQFF.

At least ten counts were recorded for this clonotype. J is TRBJ1-5 and V is TRBV2, with TRBD1 matching 10 bases. The V gene's germline CDR1 is SNHLY and CDR2 FYNNEI. V was pared by 6 bases and J by 2 bases, with 4 bases of the junction left unmatched. The CDR3 covers 15 residues. The CDR3 DNA reads as TGTGCCAGCAGGGGGACAGGGGTTGGCAATCAGCCCCAGCATTTT. Its translation is CASRGTGVGNQPQHF.

This clonotype was counted between two and nine times. The rearrangement links TRBV25-1 to TRBJ1-2, with D unresolved. Trimming shortened V by 6 bases and J by 6 bases, and 17 bases separated the two germline ends. The germline CDR1 and CDR2 sequences are MGHDK and SYGVNS. CDR3 length: 14 amino acids. The CDR3 DNA reads as TGTGCCAGCAGCCCGGGGATCCGGCGAGATGGCTACACCTTC. Amino acids: CASSPGIRRDGYTF.

This clonotype turned up a few times. The rearrangement uses TRBV7-8 and TRBJ1-1; D gene ambiguous. The CDR3 is 16 amino acids. V lost 5 bases and J lost 0, with 16 bases in between. CDR1 is SGHVS, CDR2 FQNEAQ, per germline. In DNA, the CDR3 is TGTGCCAGCAGCCTCCCCCCTGGTGGGGTGAACACTGAAGCTTTCTTT. Translation gives CASSLPPGGVNTEAFF.

This clonotype was picked up many times. V and J are TRBV12-3 or TRBV12-4 and TRBJ1-1, with TRBD1 matching 8 bases. With 3 bases clipped from V and 4 bases from J, the junction kept 7 bases outside the gene matches. The CDR3 consists of 15 residues. CDR3 loop: CASSFSTGGITEAFF. Written as DNA, the CDR3 is TGTGCCAGCAGTTTTAGTACAGGGGGAATCACTGAAGCTTTCTTT.

This clonotype was counted between two and nine times. A much larger clone sits a single nucleotide away, making a read error possible. The chain links TRBV10-2 to TRBJ1-3; D unclear. CDR3 length: 13 amino acids. The germline CDR1 and CDR2 sequences are WSHSY and SAAADI. The CDR3 sequence is CASSESVGNSIYF. In nucleotides, the CDR3 is TGCGCCAGCAGTGAGTCGGTTGGAAACTCCATATATTTT.

This clonotype was observed at least ten times. The chain carries TRBV7-2 and TRBJ2-4; no reliable D call. Germline V gene data show CDR1 as SGHTA and CDR2 as FQGNSA. The CDR3 runs to 15 residues. V was trimmed by 4 bases and J by 3 bases, leaving 13 bases between them. CDR3 amino acids: CASSSAVLVKNIQYF. CDR3 coding DNA: TGTGCCAGCAGCTCTGCGGTGTTGGTCAAAAACATTCAGTACTTC. The full variable domain, completed using reference TRBV7-2 and TRBJ2-4, is GAGVSQSPSNKVTEKGKDVELRCDPISGHTALYWYRQSLGQGLEFLIYFQGNSAPDKSGLPSDRFSAERTGGSVSTLTIQRTQQEDSAVYLCASSSAVLVKNIQYFGAGTRLSVL.

This clonotype showed up many times. The chain links TRBV12-3 or TRBV12-4 to TRBJ1-5; D gene uncertain. The CDR3 spans 13 residues. Trimming removed 2 bases at V and 7 bases at J, with 9 bases between. CDR3 DNA: TGTGCCAGCAGTTTACCCCCAGGACAGCCCCAGCATTTT. Its translation is CASSLPPGQPQHF.

CDR3 nucleotides: TGCAGTGCTAGGGGTCCCCTCTACAATGAGCAGTTCTTC. Translated: CSARGPLYNEQFF. The V and J genes are TRBV20-1 and TRBJ2-1; D ambiguous. Per the germline V gene, CDR1 is DFQATT and CDR2 is SNEGSKA (reference sequence). The CDR3 has 13 residues. V was shortened by 3 bases and J by 3 bases, with 9 bases between the two germline ends.

This clonotype has a count of ten or more. The rearrangement uses TRBV27 and TRBJ2-1, with TRBD2 matching over 8 bases. V lost 5 bases and J lost 12; bases outside the gene matches: 9. CDR3 size: 13 residues. Per germline, CDR1 MNHEY and CDR2 SMNVEV (reference sequence). The CDR3 DNA follows: TGTGCCAGCAGTGGCGGGGGGAGTAGGTTGCAGTTCTTC. Translation gives CASSGGGSRLQFF.

This clonotype was counted at least ten times. This chain links TRBV12-3 or TRBV12-4 with TRBJ1-6; tentatively, D is TRBD1 (6 bases). The CDR3 sequence is 16 residues long. Trimming took 5 bases from V and 6 from J, leaving 17 bases between them. The CDR3 region is CASSPDQGQRNSPLHF. CDR3 sequence (DNA): TGTGCCAGCAGTCCCGACCAAGGACAGCGTAATTCACCCCTCCACTTT.

This clonotype appeared a few times. This chain joins TRBV7-9 and TRBJ1-4; TRBD1 agrees at 12 bases. The J segment lost 11 bases and the V segment lost 5 bases, leaving 9 bases of the junction unmatched. This CDR3 region has 15 residues. The germline V gene has CDR1 SEHNR and CDR2 FQNEAQ (reference sequence). The CDR3 DNA is TGTGCCAGCAGCCCAAAGGGGACAGGGGGCGGGAAACTGTTTTTT. Translation gives CASSPKGTGGGKLFF.

The chain couples TRBV25-1 to TRBJ1-2, with 9 bases matching TRBD1. The CDR3 runs 14 residues. The J segment lost 4 bases and the V segment lost 7 bases, leaving 7 bases of the junction unmatched. Germline CDR1 MGHDK, CDR2 SYGVNS. The CDR3 sequence is CASTQGTGIYGYTF. The CDR3 DNA is TGTGCCAGCACCCAAGGGACAGGGATCTATGGCTACACCTTC.

This clonotype was seen a few times. The chain employs TRBV10-3 and TRBJ2-7, with 15 nucleotides matching TRBD2. The CDR3 loop spans 18 amino acids. Trimming at V came to 2 bases and at J to 1 base, leaving 6 bases not matched to a gene. The germline V gene encodes CDR1 ENHRY and CDR2 SYGVKD. The CDR3 DNA is TGTGCCATCAGTGAGGGACTAGCGGGAGGGCCAAAGTCCTACGAGCAGTACTTC. It yields the protein CAISEGLAGGPKSYEQYF.

The chain employs TRBV28 and TRBJ2-2, with D unclear. Trimming left V 7 bases short and J 7 bases short, with 28 bases between. Germline assignment: CDR1 MDHEN and CDR2 SYDVKM. CDR3 size: 18 residues. Here the CDR3 DNA reads TGTGCCAGCACCACCCCCCGGGCCAACCGTGGGCAAAACGGGGAGCTGTTTTTT. Translated: CASTTPRANRGQNGELFF.